These T cell receptor beta chains were read from a single sample in a study of blood T cell repertoires in COVID-19. Assay: immunoSEQ multiplex PCR; the TCRdb copy retains only in-frame clones and omits some. The sample shows about 210,000 clones, around four fifths of them seen only once. Sequenced material: peripheral blood. The receptors originated from a woman between 40 and 50 years old with active or convalescent COVID-19. CDR3s include the opening cysteine and the closing phenylalanine or tryptophan. A D gene is named only where the DNA matches it firmly. A clone size is listed for some rows: how often the clone was seen (once, few, many), or a class if it is expanded.

CDR3 length	clone size	J gene	D gene	V gene	CDR3 DNA	CDR3 protein
14	NA	TRBJ1-2	NA	TRBV5-5	TGTGCCAGCAGCACAGACCCAAAATACTATGGCTACACCTTC	CASSTDPKYYGYTF
17	once	TRBJ2-1	TRBD2	TRBV5-4	TGTGCCAGCAGCCCGGGGACTAGCGGGAGAAGGGACAATGAGCAGTTCTTC	CASSPGTSGRRDNEQFF
16	NA	TRBJ2-3	TRBD2	TRBV5-1	TGCGCCAGCAGCGTGACTAGCGGGGGGGCCGGGGATACGCAGTATTTT	CASSVTSGGAGDTQYF
15	NA	TRBJ1-4	NA	TRBV7-9	TGTGCCAGCAGCTTATATGACAGTCATAATGAAAAACTGTTTTTT	CASSLYDSHNEKLFF
14	few	TRBJ2-5	TRBD1	TRBV30	TGTGCCTGGAGCGGGACAGCAGGCGTGCAGACCCAGTACTTC	CAWSGTAGVQTQYF
15	NA	TRBJ2-5	TRBD1	TRBV4-2	TGTGCCAGCAGCCTCGGAGGACAGGGACAAGAGACCCAGTACTTC	CASSLGGQGQETQYF
14	NA	TRBJ1-2	NA	TRBV7-9	TGTGCCAGCAGCCAAGAAAGAGGGATCTATGGCTACACCTTC	CASSQERGIYGYTF
14	NA	TRBJ1-1	TRBD1	TRBV4-3	TGCGCCAGCAGCCAAGCCTATAGGGACAGGGAAGCTTTCTTT	CASSQAYRDREAFF
12	NA	TRBJ2-7	NA	TRBV3-1/TRBV3-2	TGTGCCAGCAGCCTCGATGGCCACGAGCAGTACTTC	CASSLDGHEQYF
15	NA	TRBJ1-1	NA	TRBV7-9	TGTGCCAGCAGCTTAGGAGGGGGTGTGAACACTGAAGCTTTCTTT	CASSLGGGVNTEAFF
17	NA	TRBJ2-7	NA	TRBV5-8	TGTGCCAGCAGCCCTAGAATGTGGGACTTTACATCCTACGAGCAGTACTTC	CASSPRMWDFTSYEQYF
15	NA	TRBJ1-1	TRBD1	TRBV6-5	TGTGCCAGCAGTACCCCGACAGGGGTGAACACTGAAGCTTTCTTT	CASSTPTGVNTEAFF
13	NA	TRBJ2-1	TRBD2	TRBV6-5	TGTGCCAGCCGACTAGCGGGAGACAATGAGCAGTTCTTC	CASRLAGDNEQFF
15	NA	TRBJ2-1	NA	TRBV3-1/TRBV3-2	TGTGCCAGCAGCCAGCTGAGCGGGTCTTTAAATGAGCAGTTCTTC	CASSQLSGSLNEQFF